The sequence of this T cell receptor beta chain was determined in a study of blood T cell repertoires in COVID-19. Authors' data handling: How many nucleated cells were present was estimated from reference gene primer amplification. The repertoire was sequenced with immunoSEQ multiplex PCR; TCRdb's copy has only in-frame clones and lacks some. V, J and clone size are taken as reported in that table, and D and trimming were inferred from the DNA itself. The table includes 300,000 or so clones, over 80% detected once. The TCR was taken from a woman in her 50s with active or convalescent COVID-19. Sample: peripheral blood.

The CDR3 reads CASSLVSGTPTYNEQFF. The CDR3 DNA reads TGTGCCAGCAGCTTAGTATCCGGGACTCCCACCTACAATGAGCAGTTCTTC. The chain recombines TRBV7-2 with TRBJ2-1; D may be TRBD2 (6 bases). CDR3 length: 17 amino acids. Germline V lookup: CDR1 SGHTA, CDR2 FQGNSA. V was pared by 1 base and J by 2 bases, with 15 bases between.